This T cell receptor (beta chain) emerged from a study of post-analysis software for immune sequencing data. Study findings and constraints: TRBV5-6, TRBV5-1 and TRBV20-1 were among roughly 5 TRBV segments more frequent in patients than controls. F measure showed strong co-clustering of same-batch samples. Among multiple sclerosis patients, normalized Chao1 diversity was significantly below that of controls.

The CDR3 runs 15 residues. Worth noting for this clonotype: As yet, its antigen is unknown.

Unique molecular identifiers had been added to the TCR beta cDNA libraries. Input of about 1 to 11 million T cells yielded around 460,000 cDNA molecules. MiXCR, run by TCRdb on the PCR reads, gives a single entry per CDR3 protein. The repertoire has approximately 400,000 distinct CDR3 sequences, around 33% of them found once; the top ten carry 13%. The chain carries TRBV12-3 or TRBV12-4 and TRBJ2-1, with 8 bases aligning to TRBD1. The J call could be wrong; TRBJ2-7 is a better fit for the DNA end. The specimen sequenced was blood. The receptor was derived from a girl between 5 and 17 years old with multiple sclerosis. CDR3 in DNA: TGTGCCAGCTCCACCTTACAGGGGGGAGTCAACGAGCAGTACTTC. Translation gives CASSTLQGGVNEQYF.